This is a list of T cell receptor beta chains from one sample in a study of blood T cell repertoires in COVID-19. Some clones are missing from TCRdb's copy, which holds only in-frame ones; the method was immunoSEQ multiplex PCR. In the table there are 150,000 to 200,000 clones, approximately 80% of which are singletons. The sequenced sample was peripheral blood. These receptors all come from a woman aged 80 or over with COVID-19, enrolled during active disease. The CDR3 runs from the conserved cysteine through the conserved F or W. The D gene is left open where the match is weak. Expanded clones are given a class, and other clones once, few, many or no size at all.

>TRBV16|-|-|TRBJ2-2
TGTGCCAGCAGCCAACGCGACACCGGGGAGCTGTTTTTT
CASSQRDTGELFF
>TRBV5-1|-|-|TRBJ2-1
TGCGCCAGCAGCTTGAGTCCGGGGTTGGAATACAATGAGCAGTTCTTC
CASSLSPGLEYNEQFF
>TRBV27|-|TRBD1|TRBJ1-1
TGTGCCAGCAGCTCCGGACAGGGAGGCACTGAAGCTTTCTTT
CASSSGQGGTEAFF
>TRBV5-4|-|TRBD1|TRBJ1-1
TGTGCCAGCAGCGCCCCCGGACAGGGGGGGACTGAAGCTTTCTTT
CASSAPGQGGTEAFF
>TRBV25-1|-|TRBD1|TRBJ1-2
TGTGCCAGCAGTGTGGGACAGGGGGCGCTTATCTATGGCTACACCTTC
CASSVGQGALIYGYTF
>TRBV10-3|-|-|TRBJ2-2
TGTGCCATTGGGGGCGGGAGCGTTACCGGGGAGCTGTTTTTT
CAIGGGSVTGELFF
>TRBV5-1|-|TRBD1|TRBJ2-2
TGCGCCAGCAGCTTGGCGCAGGGGGCGGCCGGGGAGCTGTTTTTT
CASSLAQGAAGELFF
>TRBV6-6|few|-|TRBJ1-2
TGTGCCAGCAGGGAACAGGGTACGGTGGACTATGGCTACACCTTC
CASREQGTVDYGYTF
>TRBV19|-|-|TRBJ2-7
TGTGCCAGTAGTAAAGCAGGGGCCAGCTACGAGCAGTACTTC
CASSKAGASYEQYF
>TRBV24-1|-|-|TRBJ2-3
TGTGCCACCAGTGATTGGCAGGGATCAGATACGCAGTATTTT
CATSDWQGSDTQYF
>TRBV12-3/TRBV12-4|-|-|TRBJ1-1
TGTGCCAGCAGCATGACAGCTGAAGCTTTCTTT
CASSMTAEAFF
>TRBV6-5|-|TRBD1|TRBJ1-2
TGTGCCAGTAGGACAGGGGAAGGGTTCTATGGCTACACCTTC
CASRTGEGFYGYTF
>TRBV7-9|few|-|TRBJ2-1
TGTGCCAGCAGCTTACGGGGTGCTGAGCAGTTCTTC
CASSLRGAEQFF
>TRBV18|-|TRBD1|TRBJ2-7
TGTGCCAGCTCACCCTCCGGGACAGACTACGAGCAGTACTTC
CASSPSGTDYEQYF
>TRBV28|-|TRBD1|TRBJ2-7
TGTGCCAGCAGCTCCGGGACAGGGGTCCTGGTCTACGAGCAGTACTTC
CASSSGTGVLVYEQYF
>TRBV6-1|few|-|TRBJ2-7
TGTGCCAGCAGTGAAAGGGCAGGGGTGGTCTACGAGCAGTACTTC
CASSERAGVVYEQYF
>TRBV5-1|-|TRBD2|TRBJ2-7
TGCGCCAGCAGCCTCGGGGAGGGCTACGAGCAGTACTTC
CASSLGEGYEQYF
>TRBV30|-|TRBD1|TRBJ1-1
TGTGCCTGGAGACCCGGGACAGGGGATACCACTGAAGCTTTCTTT
CAWRPGTGDTTEAFF
>TRBV4-3|few|TRBD2|TRBJ2-3
TGCGCCAGCAGCCAGCAACTAGCGGGGGGGGAGAGCACAGATACGCAGTATTTT
CASSQQLAGGESTDTQYF
>TRBV4-1|-|TRBD1|TRBJ1-4
TGCGCCAGCAGCCAAGGGGGACAGGGTGATGTTAGGTTTTTT
CASSQGGQGDVRFF